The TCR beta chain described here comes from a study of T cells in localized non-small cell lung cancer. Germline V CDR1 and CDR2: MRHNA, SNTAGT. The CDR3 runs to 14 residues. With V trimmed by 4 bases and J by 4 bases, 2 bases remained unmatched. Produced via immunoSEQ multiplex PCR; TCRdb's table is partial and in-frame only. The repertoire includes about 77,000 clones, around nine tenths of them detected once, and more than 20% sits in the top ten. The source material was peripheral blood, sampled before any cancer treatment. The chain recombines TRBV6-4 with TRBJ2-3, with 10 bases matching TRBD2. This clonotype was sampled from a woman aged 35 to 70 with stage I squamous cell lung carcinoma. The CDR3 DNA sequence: TGTGCCAGCAGTGCCCTAGCGGGGGCAGATACGCAGTATTTT. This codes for CASSALAGADTQYF.